These 15 T cell receptor beta chains share one sample of origin, sequenced in a study of blood T cell repertoires in COVID-19. The protocol was immunoSEQ multiplex PCR, while the TCRdb copy is restricted to in-frame clones and leaves out a portion. The sample lists some 160,000 clones; roughly 90% were seen once. The sample taken for sequencing was PBMCs or T cells enriched from blood (not recorded which). The receptors derive from a woman in her forties or fifties who had recovered from COVID-19.

V is TRBV2 and J is TRBJ1-2; possibly TRBD1 for D (6 bases). Germline CDR1 and CDR2: SNHLY and FYNNEI. This CDR3 is 12 amino acids long. The ends were cut back, 3 bases at V and 13 bases at J, with 15 bases in the middle. Written as DNA, the CDR3 is TGTGCCAGCAGTGACACTCAGGGGCCCAGCACCTTC. It yields the protein CASSDTQGPSTF.

This chain links TRBV6-5 with TRBJ1-2; 8 nucleotides match TRBD1. V lost 5 bases, J lost 10 bases, and 12 bases stayed unmatched. Germline V gives CDR1 MNHEY, CDR2 SVGAGI. CDR3 length equals 14 residues. The CDR3 region is CASSTRGQGKFYTF. As DNA, the CDR3 is TGTGCCAGCAGTACCCGAGGACAGGGAAAGTTCTACACCTTC.

V gene TRBV30 combines with J gene TRBJ2-5, with TRBD1 as a possible D gene (6 bases). Germline V CDR1 and CDR2: GTSNPN, SVGIG (reference sequence). The V and J ends lost 0 bases and 5 bases respectively, with 10 bases between them. The CDR3 covers 13 residues. CDR3 sequence reads: CAWSVGAWETQYF. CDR3 DNA: TGTGCCTGGAGTGTGGGGGCGTGGGAGACCCAGTACTTC.

The V and J genes are TRBV24-1 and TRBJ2-2; 8 bases are a match to TRBD1. Germline V lookup: CDR1 KGHDR, CDR2 SFDVKD. V lost 3 bases, J lost 5 bases, and 1 base stayed unmatched. The CDR3 is made up of 14 amino acids. The CDR3 nucleotides read TGTGCCACCAGTGATACAGGGGGGACCGGGGAGCTGTTTTTT. This gives the protein CATSDTGGTGELFF.

The chain uses TRBV4-1 and TRBJ2-7; 7 bases are a match to TRBD2. This CDR3 is 14 amino acids long. With V trimmed by 4 bases and J by 0 bases, 3 bases remained unmatched. Per germline, CDR1 MGHRA and CDR2 YSYEKL. CDR3 coding DNA: TGCGCCAGCAGCCTACGGGGGGTCTCCTACGAGCAGTACTTC. This codes for CASSLRGVSYEQYF.

The gene calls are TRBV9 and TRBJ1-4; a possible D gene is TRBD1 (6 bases). CDR3 length: 13 residues. V shed 4 bases and J shed 10 bases, with 14 bases lying between them. Germline V lookup: CDR1 SGDLS, CDR2 YYNGEE. The CDR3 DNA follows: TGTGCCAGCAGCCTCAACAGGGAGGGAAAACTGTTTTTT. Translated: CASSLNREGKLFF.

The V call is TRBV9, the J call TRBJ2-7; 10 bases are a match to TRBD2. Germline trimming cut 2 bases from V and 3 bases from J; bases unmatched to any gene: 5. In germline, CDR1 is SGDLS, CDR2 YYNGEE. The CDR3 sequence is 15 residues long. For the CDR3, the DNA is TGTGCCAGCAGCGTGGGGACTAGCGACCGCTACGAGCAGTACTTC. Its translation: CASSVGTSDRYEQYF. Full variable domain (rest looked up from reference TRBV9 and TRBJ2-7): DSGVTQTPKHLITATGQRVTLRCSPRSGDLSVYWYQQSLDQGLQFLIQYYNGEERAKGNILERFSAQQFPDLHSELNLSSLELGDSALYFCASSVGTSDRYEQYFGPGTRLTVT.

This clone was counted between two and nine times. V is TRBV6-5 and J is TRBJ1-5; perhaps TRBD1 as D (5 bases). Trimming took 5 bases from V and 2 from J, leaving 10 bases between them. The CDR3 is 14 residues long. Germline V gene sequence: CDR1 MNHEY, CDR2 SVGAGI. CDR3 coding DNA: TGTGCCAGCAGTCCCAGGGAAGGCAATCAGCCCCAGCATTTT. It codes for CASSPREGNQPQHF.

The CDR3, as DNA: TGCGCCAGCAGTCCTCAGGGGCAGGGGAGAAGAGGACAGCCCCAGCATTTT. Encoded protein: CASSPQGQGRRGQPQHF. The chain carries TRBV10-1 and TRBJ1-5; D possibly corresponds to TRBD1 (6 bases). V was pared by 5 bases and J by 7 bases, with 24 bases between. This CDR3 comprises 17 residues. Germline CDR1 WNHNN, CDR2 SYGVQD (reference sequence).

The DNA for the CDR3 is TGTGCCAGCAGTTACTCGATAGTTCAGGGAATCTACGAGCAGTACTTC. This sequence encodes CASSYSIVQGIYEQYF. The chain carries TRBV6-5 and TRBJ2-7; D may be TRBD1 (5 bases). The CDR3 runs 16 residues. The germline CDR1 and CDR2 sequences are MNHEY and SVGAGI. The V end lost 0 bases, the J end lost 3 bases, and 15 bases lay between the germline ends.

V and J are TRBV7-2 and TRBJ1-6; a possible D gene is TRBD1 (5 bases). Germline V lookup: CDR1 SGHTA, CDR2 FQGNSA. This CDR3 contains 16 residues. Trimming left V 5 bases short and J 0 bases short, with 11 bases between. This CDR3 is CASSLRDSSYNSPLHF. The CDR3 nucleotides are TGTGCCAGCAGCCTCAGGGATAGCTCCTATAATTCACCCCTCCACTTT.

Remarks on this clone: An end of the junction differs from the germline gene, which may be a read error. The chain carries TRBV19 and TRBJ1-5, with a possible D match to TRBD1 (6 bases). The CDR3 loop spans 14 amino acids. The germline CDR1 and CDR2 sequences are LNHDA and SQIVND (reference sequence). CDR3 in amino acids: CASRHRDGKQPQHF. The CDR3 coding sequence is TGTGCCAGTAGACACAGGGATGGCAAACAGCCCCAGCATTTT.

This rearrangement joins TRBV7-2 to TRBJ2-1; 14 bases agree with TRBD2. This CDR3 has 16 residues. The J segment lost 6 bases and the V segment lost 5 bases, leaving 6 bases of the junction unmatched. Germline CDR1 and CDR2: SGHTA and FQGNSA. This CDR3 is CASSIGLAGGINEQFF. CDR3 bases: TGTGCCAGCAGCATTGGACTAGCGGGGGGCATCAATGAGCAGTTCTTC. Based on the CDR3 plus reference TRBV7-2 and TRBJ2-1, the full variable domain is GAGVSQSPSNKVTEKGKDVELRCDPISGHTALYWYRQSLGQGLEFLIYFQGNSAPDKSGLPSDRFSAERTGGSVSTLTIQRTQQEDSAVYLCASSIGLAGGINEQFFGPGTRLTVL.

The chain joins TRBV7-3 to TRBJ2-3, with D tentatively TRBD2 (8 bases). V was cut by 5 bases and J by 4 bases, with 19 bases left in between. This CDR3 contains 16 residues. The germline CDR1 and CDR2 sequences are SGHTA and FQGTGA. CDR3 loop: CASSQGGGGIPDTQYF. The CDR3, as DNA: TGTGCCAGCAGCCAGGGGGGCGGGGGGATTCCAGATACGCAGTATTTT.

This clone has more than one count but fewer than ten. This CDR3 reads CASSTSGHLYGYTF. The CDR3 region has the DNA TGTGCCAGCAGCACGTCGGGACACCTCTATGGCTACACCTTC. The V call is TRBV7-2, the J call TRBJ1-2, with D possibly matching TRBD1 (6 bases). This CDR3 contains 14 residues. The V gene lost 5 bases and the J gene lost 4 bases, with 14 bases spanning the gap. Germline CDR1 and CDR2: SGHTA and FQGNSA.